This entry lists 2 T cell receptor beta chains sequenced from one sample in a study of cytomegalovirus exposure and HLA in healthy donors. With 60 Vbeta and 13 Jbeta primers, the PCR was carried out. TCRdb's table, derived via immunoSEQ multiplex PCR, lists solely in-frame clones and lacks some. Its clone listing holds 200,000 or so clones. The material sequenced was PBMCs. Receptors were obtained from a girl aged 2 to 10 in good health and CMV-seropositive.

This rearrangement joins TRBV19 to TRBJ1-2; D unresolved. This CDR3 spans 16 amino acids. V was pared by 6 bases and J by 8 bases, with 25 bases between. Germline CDR1 is LNHDA and CDR2 is SQIVND (reference sequence). DNA for the CDR3: TGTGCCAGTAGCCCCTCCACGGGAGAGCCCATTTTGGGCTACACCTTC. Amino acid sequence: CASSPSTGEPILGYTF.

The CDR3 loop reads CASSPRVRDTQYF. The CDR3 DNA is TGTGCCAGCAGTCCCCGTGTGAGAGATACGCAGTATTTT. J is TRBJ2-3 and V is TRBV6-1; D remains unclear. V lost 5 bases and J lost 5, with 11 bases in between. CDR1 and CDR2 from the germline V gene are MNHNS and SASEGT. The CDR3 is made up of 13 amino acids.